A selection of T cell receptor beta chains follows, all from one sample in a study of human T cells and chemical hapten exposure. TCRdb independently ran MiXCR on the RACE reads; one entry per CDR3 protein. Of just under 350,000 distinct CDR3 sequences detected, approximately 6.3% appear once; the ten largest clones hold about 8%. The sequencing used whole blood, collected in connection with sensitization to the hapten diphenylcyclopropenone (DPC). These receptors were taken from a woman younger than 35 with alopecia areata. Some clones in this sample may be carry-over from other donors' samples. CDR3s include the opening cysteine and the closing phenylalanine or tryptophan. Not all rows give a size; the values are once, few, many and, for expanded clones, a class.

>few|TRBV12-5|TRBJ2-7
CASGSIAGVGEQYF
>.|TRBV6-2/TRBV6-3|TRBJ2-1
CASSWGQGEVKRNEQFF
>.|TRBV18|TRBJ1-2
CASSPISTGEFEYGYTF
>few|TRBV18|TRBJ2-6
CASSSQGGLQSSGANVLTF
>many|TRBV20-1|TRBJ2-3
CSAREGTSGNTQYF
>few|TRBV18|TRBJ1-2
CASSRQDYGYTF
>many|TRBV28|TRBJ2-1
CASSSGHLYNEQFF
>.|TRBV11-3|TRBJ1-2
CASSLGDMRGYTF
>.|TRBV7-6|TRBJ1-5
CASSLSRGDQPQHF
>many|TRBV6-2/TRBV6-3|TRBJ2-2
CASSPRSGGADTGELFF
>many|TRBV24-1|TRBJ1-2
CATSDAGGALDGYTF
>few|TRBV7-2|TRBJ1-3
CASSSTSSGNTIYF
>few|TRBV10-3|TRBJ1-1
CAISDKGTEEAFF
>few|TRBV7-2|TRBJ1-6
CASSLVGKPLHF
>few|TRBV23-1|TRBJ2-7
CAVANLGGRIREQYF
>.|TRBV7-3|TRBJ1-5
CASSLNPDSPQHF
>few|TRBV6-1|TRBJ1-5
CASSESGQGQPQHF
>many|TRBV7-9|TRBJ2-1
CASSLVRQGPYNEQFF
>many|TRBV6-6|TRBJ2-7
CASSFLAGGLSYEQYF
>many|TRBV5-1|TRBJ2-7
CASSIGTGGYEQYF
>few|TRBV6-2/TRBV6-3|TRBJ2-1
CASSLGSGGFSYNEQFF
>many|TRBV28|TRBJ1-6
CASSPLSSSYNSPLHF
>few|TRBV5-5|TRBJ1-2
CASSEGQGFYGYTF
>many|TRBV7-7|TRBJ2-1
CASSLAGGHNEQFF
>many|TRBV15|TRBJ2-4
CATSPLRKTLAKNIQYF
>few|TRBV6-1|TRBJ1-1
CVSTLQGTTEAFF
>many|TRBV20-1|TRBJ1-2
CSARDQDNYGYTF
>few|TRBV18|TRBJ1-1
CASSWTGNTEAFF
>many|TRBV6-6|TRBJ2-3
CASSYAGGPSDTQYF
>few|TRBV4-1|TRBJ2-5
CAPFPGQGIEETQYF
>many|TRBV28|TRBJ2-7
CATGLGQGSSYEQYF
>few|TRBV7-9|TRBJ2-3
CASNIIRENTDTQYF
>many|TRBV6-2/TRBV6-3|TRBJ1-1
CASSNPTGRTEAFF
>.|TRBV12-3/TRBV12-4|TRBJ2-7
CASSETGGGEQYF
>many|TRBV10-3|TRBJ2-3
CATRPGGRGDTQYF
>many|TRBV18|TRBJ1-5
CASSPLRVLYSNQPQHF
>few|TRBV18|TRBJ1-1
CASSLKDIATEAFF
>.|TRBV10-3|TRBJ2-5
CAISEAGQETQYF
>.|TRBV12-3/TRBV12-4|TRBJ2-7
CASSSQGAEGYEQYF
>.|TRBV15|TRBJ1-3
CATSRQGTARGNTIYF
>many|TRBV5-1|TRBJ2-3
CASTRIGGSPPDTQYF
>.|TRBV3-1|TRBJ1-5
CASSKGGNQPQHF
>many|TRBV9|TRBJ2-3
CASSVETWNTDTQYF
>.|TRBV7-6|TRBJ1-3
CASSPRARGLNPYSGNTIYF
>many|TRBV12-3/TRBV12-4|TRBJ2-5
CASSRSRTQYF
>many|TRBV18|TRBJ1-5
CASSGDNQPQHF
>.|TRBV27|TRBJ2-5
CASSFSDRAETQYF
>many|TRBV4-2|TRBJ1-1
CASSQVNGEAFF
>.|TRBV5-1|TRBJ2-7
CASSLAGTSGGYYEQYF
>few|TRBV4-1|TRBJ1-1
CASSPGGGRGNTEAFF
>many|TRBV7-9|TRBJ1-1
CASSLVGNTEAFF
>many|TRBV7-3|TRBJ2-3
CASSLWDWGASTDTQYF
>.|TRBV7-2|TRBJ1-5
CASSPPDYSNQPQHF
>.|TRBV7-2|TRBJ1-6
CASSLLLPNNSPLHF